This T cell receptor (beta chain) emerged from a study of blood T cell repertoires in COVID-19. V was clipped by 1 base and J by 5 bases, with 8 bases between them. The CDR3 has 14 residues. Germline CDR1 and CDR2: LGHNA and YNFKEQ. Original processing methods: Amplification from reference gene primers served as the basis for estimated nucleated cell counts. This table comes from immunoSEQ multiplex PCR, and its TCRdb copy is limited to in-frame clones, with some not included. The V and J calls and the clone size are those of that table, but D and trimming were determined from the DNA. This table has over 55,000 clones, about 77% appearing once.

V usage is TRBV4-2 and J usage is TRBJ1-4; no reliable D call. The sample taken for sequencing was peripheral blood. The sequence came from a human donor in a cohort sampled during active COVID-19. The CDR3 nucleotides read TGTGCCAGCAGCCAAGGCCCCAGGAATGAAAAACTGTTTTTT. Translation gives CASSQGPRNEKLFF.